This entry is about one T cell receptor (beta chain). CDR3 length: 12 amino acids. V lost 3 bases to trimming and J lost 5 bases, with 6 bases between them. Germline values: CDR1 SGHTA, CDR2 FQGNSA. Libraries were prepared by immunoSEQ multiplex PCR; TCRdb keeps only in-frame clonotypes and omits some of them. The table lists 70,000 to 95,000 clones, 85% to 90% of them singletons, with 15% to 20% in the top ten. This sample is part of a study of radiotherapy plus CTLA-4 blockade in lung cancer. Source: peripheral blood, taken from a patient treated with radiotherapy plus ipilimumab. The V call is TRBV7-2, the J call TRBJ2-3; no firm D call. The TCR sequence derives from a human donor with non-small cell lung cancer that progressed on radiotherapy plus ipilimumab. Here the CDR3 DNA reads TGTGCCAGCAGCTTTCCGGGAGATACGCAGTATTTT. This codes for CASSFPGDTQYF.